The present TCR beta chain was sequenced within a study of shared T cell receptors in the human thymus (dated by TCRdb to the early 2020s). A note on the overall study: The study examined how self-reactive, shared T-cell receptor alpha chains are generated in the human thymus.

Regarding this clone: Its antigen target is currently unknown. No base quality information exists; no much larger clone differs at one position.

Reading the germline V gene (reference sequence) gives CDR1 MNHEY and CDR2 SMNVEV. Unmatched junction bases come to 3, with V trimmed by 4 bases and J by 5 bases. CDR3 length: 13 amino acids, cysteine to phenylalanine. Only the CDR3 portion is preserved as DNA: 39 bases, with reading frame beginning at the first base. The library was obtained by the immunoSEQ multiplex PCR assay. TCRdb took this table from immuneACCESS and kept in-frame rearrangements with V and J called. Such tables lack part of the clones; where checked against another copy, unresolved V genes explain under half of the gap, and the rest is unexplained. Counted in this sample were about 540,000 clones; roughly 74% of them appeared once. More than 0.01% of the sample comes from the top ten. Another study also made use of these data, one on human thymus T cells. As noted in the second study: The donors were immunologically healthy infants in Finland who had open corrective cardiac surgery for congenital heart defects. The thymus tissue came from surgical resects taken out during corrective cardiac surgery. V and J gene segment usage appeared biased in both thymic and peripheral blood repertoires. The related research reported highly overlapping thymic TCR repertoires among unrelated individuals. The study characterized TCR alpha and beta repertoires from roughly 8 infant thymus samples and four related peripheral blood samples. Donor ages ranged from about 7 to 244 days, and the cohort comprised roughly six male and a couple of female infants. Thymocytes were mechanically released from the tissue and were stored as pellets of roughly 10-32 million cells at -70 degrees C. A QIAsymphony instrument was used to extract genomic DNA from frozen cell pellets. The immunoSEQ multiplex PCR assay was used to amplify the TCRB and TCRAD loci from a standardized amount of quality-controlled genomic DNA. Amplicons spanned the V(D)J region at a length sufficient to cover the CDR3 and identify V and J genes. Amplicon sequencing was performed on an Illumina platform through the commercial immunoSEQ service. Primer bias and sequencing errors were corrected as previously described, and TCRAD and TCRB definitions were based on the IMGT database. Repertoires were analysed with immunoSEQ Analyzer 3.0 and VDJTools, covering basic statistics, V/J segment usage, diversity estimates, rarefaction and pairwise overlap. Diversity was estimated using the Chao1, ChaoE, Efron-Thisted, Shannon and inverse Simpson indices, and was also estimated on datasets down-sampled to the size of the smallest sample. For repertoire overlap, CDR3 nucleotide sequence, V gene and J gene had to match strictly, and clustering was done by Jaccard-based multidimensional scaling. On average, about 800,000 unique TCRB clonotypes were obtained from thymus samples, compared with around 78,000 from blood samples.

This clonotype originated in a boy in the first two years of life with a congenital heart defect. Donor details come from another sample of the same person, matched by shared clones. Sequencing input: thymocytes. The chain uses TRBV27 and TRBJ2-7; 9 middle bases align to TRBD1. Here the CDR3 is given as CASSSGQGHEQYF. The base sequence is TGTGCCAGCAGTTCGGGACAGGGCCACGAGCAGTACTTC.